This T cell receptor beta chain was captured by sequencing in a study of shared clonotypes between healthy human individuals. In germline, CDR1 is SNHLY, CDR2 FYNNEI. CDR3 length: 14 amino acids. Between the trimmed V and J ends, which lost 10 bases and 5 bases, there was a span of 20 bases. The assay was immunoSEQ multiplex PCR, and TCRdb's table has in-frame clones only and misses some. The sample comprises 600,000 or so clones, approximately 95% of which are singletons, and approximately 0.11% rests with the top ten. CD45RO-negative CD8 cells positively selected for CCR7 made up the naive population, which excluded terminally differentiated effector memory CD45RA+ cells. Adults of Caucasian background living in Nashville, Tennessee made up all donors. Whole-study results and caveats: Although depth was large, rarefaction showed that sequencing of the sorted subsets was incomplete.

This clone has only one observation. Its cognate antigen is unknown. Sequenced: naive CD8+ T cells sorted from blood. The source of this sequence is a young woman in good health. This chain connects TRBV2 to TRBJ1-2, with D uncertain. The CDR3 DNA follows: TGTGCCATTCCGGTGGCAGCGGTAGGATATGGCTACACCTTC. Protein sequence: CAIPVAAVGYGYTF.